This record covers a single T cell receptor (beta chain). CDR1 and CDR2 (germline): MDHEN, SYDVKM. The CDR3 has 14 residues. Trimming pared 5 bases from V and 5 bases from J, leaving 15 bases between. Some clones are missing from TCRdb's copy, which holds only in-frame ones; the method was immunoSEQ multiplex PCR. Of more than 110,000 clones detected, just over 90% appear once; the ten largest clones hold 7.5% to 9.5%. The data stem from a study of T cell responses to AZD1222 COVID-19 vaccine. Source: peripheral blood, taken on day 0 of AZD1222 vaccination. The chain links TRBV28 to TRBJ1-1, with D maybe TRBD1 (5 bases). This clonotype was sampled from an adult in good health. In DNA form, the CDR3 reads TGTGCCAGCAGTCTCGAGCCGGGGGGGACTGAAGCTTTCTTT. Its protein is CASSLEPGGTEAFF.